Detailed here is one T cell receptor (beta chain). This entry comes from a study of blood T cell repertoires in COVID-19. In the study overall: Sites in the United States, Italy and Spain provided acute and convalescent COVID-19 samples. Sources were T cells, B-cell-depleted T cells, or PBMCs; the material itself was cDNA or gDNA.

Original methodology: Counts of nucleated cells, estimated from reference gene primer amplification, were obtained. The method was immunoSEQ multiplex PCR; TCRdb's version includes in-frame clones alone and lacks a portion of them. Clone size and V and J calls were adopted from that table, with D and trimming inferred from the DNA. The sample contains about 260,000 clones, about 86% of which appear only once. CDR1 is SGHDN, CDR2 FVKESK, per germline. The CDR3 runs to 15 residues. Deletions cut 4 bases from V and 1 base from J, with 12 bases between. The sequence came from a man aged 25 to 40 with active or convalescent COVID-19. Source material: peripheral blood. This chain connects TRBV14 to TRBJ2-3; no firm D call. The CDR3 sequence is CASSLRLTRTDTQYF. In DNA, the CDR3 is TGTGCCAGCAGCCTCCGACTGACCCGCACAGATACGCAGTATTTT. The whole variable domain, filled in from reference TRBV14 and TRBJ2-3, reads EAGVTQFPSHSVIEKGQTVTLRCDPISGHDNLYWYRRVMGKEIKFLLHFVKESKQDESGMPNNRFLAERTGGTYSTLKVQPAELEDSGVYFCASSLRLTRTDTQYFGPGTRLTVL.